This TCR beta chain was captured in a study of patients and donors after allogeneic stem cell transplantation. The CDR3 spans 16 residues. In germline, CDR1 is MNHNS, CDR2 SASEGT. V was trimmed by 7 bases and J by 0 bases, leaving 13 bases between them. This clonotype is a singleton in its sample. TCRdb independently ran MiXCR on the RT-PCR reads; one entry per CDR3 protein. The data contain over 130,000 distinct CDR3 sequences, approximately 35% of them singletons. The rearrangement joins TRBV6-1 to TRBJ1-6; D might be TRBD1 (6 bases). The receptor's source is a human donor who was either an allogeneic HSCT recipient or a stem cell or donor lymphocyte infusion donor (not recorded which). It is not recorded whose cells these are; they may come from a transplant donor. Specimen: blood, either unsorted or a sorted T cell fraction (not recorded which). The CDR3 region is CASIWTVSSYNSPLHF. The CDR3 DNA follows: TGTGCCAGCATTTGGACAGTGAGCTCCTATAATTCACCCCTCCACTTT.